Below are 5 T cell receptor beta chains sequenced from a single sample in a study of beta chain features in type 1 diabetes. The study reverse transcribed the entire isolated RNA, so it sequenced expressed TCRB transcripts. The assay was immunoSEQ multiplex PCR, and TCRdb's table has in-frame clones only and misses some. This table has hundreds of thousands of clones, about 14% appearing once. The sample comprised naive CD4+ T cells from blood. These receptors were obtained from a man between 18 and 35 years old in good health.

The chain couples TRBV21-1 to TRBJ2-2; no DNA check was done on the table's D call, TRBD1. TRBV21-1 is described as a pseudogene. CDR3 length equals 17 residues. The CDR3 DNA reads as TGTGCCAGCAGCAAAAATAAGACAGTAGGGAACACCGGGGAGCTGTTTTTT. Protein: CASSKNKTVGNTGELFF.

CDR3 sequence: CASSQGGQYYNEQFF. DNA for the CDR3: TGTGCCAGCAGTCAAGGGGGACAGTACTACAATGAGCAGTTCTTC. The chain couples TRBV6-6 to TRBJ2-1; the match to TRBD1 covers 7 bases. Germline V CDR1 and CDR2: MNHNY, SVGAGI (reference sequence). This CDR3 is built from 15 residues. V was pared by 5 bases and J by 3 bases, with 7 bases of the junction left unmatched.

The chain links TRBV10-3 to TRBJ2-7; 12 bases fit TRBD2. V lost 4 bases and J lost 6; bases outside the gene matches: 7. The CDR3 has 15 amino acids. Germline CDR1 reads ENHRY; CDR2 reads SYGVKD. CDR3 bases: TGTGCCATCAGTGGCGGACTAGCGGGATCCCTCGAGCAGTACTTC. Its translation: CAISGGLAGSLEQYF.

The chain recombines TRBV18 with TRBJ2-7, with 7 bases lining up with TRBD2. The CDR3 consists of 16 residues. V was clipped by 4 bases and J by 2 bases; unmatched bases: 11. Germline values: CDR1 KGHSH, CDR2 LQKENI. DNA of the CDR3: TGTGCCAGCTCACTTTTCACGGGACTACCCACCTACGAGCAGTACTTC. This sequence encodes CASSLFTGLPTYEQYF.

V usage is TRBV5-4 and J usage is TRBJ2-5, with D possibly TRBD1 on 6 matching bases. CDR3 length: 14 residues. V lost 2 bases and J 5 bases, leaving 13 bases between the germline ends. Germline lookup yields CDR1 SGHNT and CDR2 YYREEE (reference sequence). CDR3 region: CASSLWDINETQYF. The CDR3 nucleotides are TGTGCCAGCAGCTTATGGGACATAAACGAGACCCAGTACTTC.